The sequence of this T cell receptor (beta chain) was determined in a study of blood T cell repertoires in COVID-19 (TCRdb year 2020). Regarding the study in general: Collaborator samples came from the United States, Italy and Spain and covered acute and convalescent phases of COVID-19. Where available, HLA class I and class II types were taken from metadata supplied by the sample provider and were not determined by assay-based typing. The samples were drawn from two sources: the first 160 participants of the ongoing ImmuneRACE study, and 1,200 or so subjects contributed by 6 global collaborators. A freely available public database, intended as a resource for researchers studying the immune response to SARS-CoV-2, is where the repertoires were released. Deeply sampled blood TCRbeta repertoires from subjects exposed to, actively infected with, or recovered from COVID-19 were included in the dataset. The prospective study material was composed of cDNA or gDNA derived from T cells, B-cell-depleted T cells, or PBMCs. Sample metadata almost always included a de-identified subject ID, COVID-19 status, age in years and sex.

Participants in the prospective study were enrolled through a virtual design, were aged 18 to 89 years, and lived in 24 United States geographic areas. In the prospective study, participants were assigned to cohorts based on the clinical history participants reported in a screening survey and a study questionnaire. In the prospective study, mobile phlebotomists collected whole blood, serum and a nasopharyngeal or oropharyngeal swab from each participant. Prospective study participants could optionally give additional blood draws and questionnaires over a 2-month period. Blood samples from the prospective study were shipped frozen or at room temperature prior to DNA extraction. As regards this clone: This clone's antigen is unknown. Nothing much larger sits one base from this clone, and base qualities are not available.

Inclusive of the bounding cysteine and phenylalanine, the CDR3 is 14 residues long. Only the CDR3 part of the read is kept: 42 bases, read in frame from the first base. CDR1 is given as SGHNT and CDR2 as YYREEE, both from the germline V gene (reference sequence). At the junction V is shortened by 2 bases and J by 7 bases, with 10 bases in between. What the research found in general, with its limitations: How much clinical and demographic metadata was included differed by source and by participant, and the metadata was provided uncurated.

TCRbeta CDR3 regions were amplified from genomic DNA using the immunoSEQ Assay, a bias-controlled multiplex PCR. The paper's data handling went like this. Nucleated cell counts per sample were estimated from amplification of reference gene primers within the assay. To quantify the absolute abundance of each unique TCRbeta CDR3 rearrangement, sequence reads were collapsed and filtered. For each sample, productive Simpson clonality was calculated by taking the square root of Simpson's diversity index across productive rearrangements. TCRdb carries this immuneACCESS record with in-frame sequences only. Its versions omit some clonotypes, under half of them owing to an unresolved V gene in the studies checked, with the rest unexplained. That table furnishes V, J and clone size, whereas the DNA furnished D and trimming. This sample gives 200,000 to 300,000 clones in total; roughly 85% of them show up just once. The leading ten clones occupy 9.1% of the sample.

Sequencing was performed on PBMCs or T cells enriched from blood (not recorded which). The receptor was isolated from a woman aged 45-65 years with acute COVID-19. The V and J segments used are TRBV5-4 and TRBJ1-6; the D region possibly corresponds to TRBD1 (5 bases align). The nucleotide sequence reads as follows: TGTGCCAGCAGCTTTCAGGGTGAGAATTCACCCCTCCACTTT. Translation gives CASSFQGENSPLHF.